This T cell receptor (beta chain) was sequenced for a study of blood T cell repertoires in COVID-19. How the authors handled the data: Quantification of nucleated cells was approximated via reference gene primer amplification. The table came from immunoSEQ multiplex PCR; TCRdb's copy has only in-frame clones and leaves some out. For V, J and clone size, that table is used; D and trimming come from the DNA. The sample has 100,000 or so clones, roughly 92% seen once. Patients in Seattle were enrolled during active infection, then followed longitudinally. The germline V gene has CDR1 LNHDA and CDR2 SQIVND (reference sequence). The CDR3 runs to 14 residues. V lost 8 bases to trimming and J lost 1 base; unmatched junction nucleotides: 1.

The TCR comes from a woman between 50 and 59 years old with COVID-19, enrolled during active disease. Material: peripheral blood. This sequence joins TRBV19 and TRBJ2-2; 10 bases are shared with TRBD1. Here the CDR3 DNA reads TGTGCCAGTCGGACAGGGGGGAACACCGGGGAGCTGTTTTTT. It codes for CASRTGGNTGELFF.